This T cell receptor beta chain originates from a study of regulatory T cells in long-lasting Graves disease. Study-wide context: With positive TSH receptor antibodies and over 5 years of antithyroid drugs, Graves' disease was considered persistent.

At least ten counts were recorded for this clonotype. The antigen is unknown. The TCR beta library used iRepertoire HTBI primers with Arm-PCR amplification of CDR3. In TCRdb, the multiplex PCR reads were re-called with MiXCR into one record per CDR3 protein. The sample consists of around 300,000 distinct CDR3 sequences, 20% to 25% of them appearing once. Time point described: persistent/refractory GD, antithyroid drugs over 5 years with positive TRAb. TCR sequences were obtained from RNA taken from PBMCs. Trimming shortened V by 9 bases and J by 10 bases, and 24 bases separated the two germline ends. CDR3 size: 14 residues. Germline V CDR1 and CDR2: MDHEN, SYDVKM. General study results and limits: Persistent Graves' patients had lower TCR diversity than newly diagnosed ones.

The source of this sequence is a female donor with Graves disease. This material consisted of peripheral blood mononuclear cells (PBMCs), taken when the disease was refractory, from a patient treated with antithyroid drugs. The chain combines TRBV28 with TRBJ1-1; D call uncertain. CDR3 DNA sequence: TGTGCCAGTAAAGTCCTAACAGTTGGATTGACAGCTTTCTTT. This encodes CASKVLTVGLTAFF.